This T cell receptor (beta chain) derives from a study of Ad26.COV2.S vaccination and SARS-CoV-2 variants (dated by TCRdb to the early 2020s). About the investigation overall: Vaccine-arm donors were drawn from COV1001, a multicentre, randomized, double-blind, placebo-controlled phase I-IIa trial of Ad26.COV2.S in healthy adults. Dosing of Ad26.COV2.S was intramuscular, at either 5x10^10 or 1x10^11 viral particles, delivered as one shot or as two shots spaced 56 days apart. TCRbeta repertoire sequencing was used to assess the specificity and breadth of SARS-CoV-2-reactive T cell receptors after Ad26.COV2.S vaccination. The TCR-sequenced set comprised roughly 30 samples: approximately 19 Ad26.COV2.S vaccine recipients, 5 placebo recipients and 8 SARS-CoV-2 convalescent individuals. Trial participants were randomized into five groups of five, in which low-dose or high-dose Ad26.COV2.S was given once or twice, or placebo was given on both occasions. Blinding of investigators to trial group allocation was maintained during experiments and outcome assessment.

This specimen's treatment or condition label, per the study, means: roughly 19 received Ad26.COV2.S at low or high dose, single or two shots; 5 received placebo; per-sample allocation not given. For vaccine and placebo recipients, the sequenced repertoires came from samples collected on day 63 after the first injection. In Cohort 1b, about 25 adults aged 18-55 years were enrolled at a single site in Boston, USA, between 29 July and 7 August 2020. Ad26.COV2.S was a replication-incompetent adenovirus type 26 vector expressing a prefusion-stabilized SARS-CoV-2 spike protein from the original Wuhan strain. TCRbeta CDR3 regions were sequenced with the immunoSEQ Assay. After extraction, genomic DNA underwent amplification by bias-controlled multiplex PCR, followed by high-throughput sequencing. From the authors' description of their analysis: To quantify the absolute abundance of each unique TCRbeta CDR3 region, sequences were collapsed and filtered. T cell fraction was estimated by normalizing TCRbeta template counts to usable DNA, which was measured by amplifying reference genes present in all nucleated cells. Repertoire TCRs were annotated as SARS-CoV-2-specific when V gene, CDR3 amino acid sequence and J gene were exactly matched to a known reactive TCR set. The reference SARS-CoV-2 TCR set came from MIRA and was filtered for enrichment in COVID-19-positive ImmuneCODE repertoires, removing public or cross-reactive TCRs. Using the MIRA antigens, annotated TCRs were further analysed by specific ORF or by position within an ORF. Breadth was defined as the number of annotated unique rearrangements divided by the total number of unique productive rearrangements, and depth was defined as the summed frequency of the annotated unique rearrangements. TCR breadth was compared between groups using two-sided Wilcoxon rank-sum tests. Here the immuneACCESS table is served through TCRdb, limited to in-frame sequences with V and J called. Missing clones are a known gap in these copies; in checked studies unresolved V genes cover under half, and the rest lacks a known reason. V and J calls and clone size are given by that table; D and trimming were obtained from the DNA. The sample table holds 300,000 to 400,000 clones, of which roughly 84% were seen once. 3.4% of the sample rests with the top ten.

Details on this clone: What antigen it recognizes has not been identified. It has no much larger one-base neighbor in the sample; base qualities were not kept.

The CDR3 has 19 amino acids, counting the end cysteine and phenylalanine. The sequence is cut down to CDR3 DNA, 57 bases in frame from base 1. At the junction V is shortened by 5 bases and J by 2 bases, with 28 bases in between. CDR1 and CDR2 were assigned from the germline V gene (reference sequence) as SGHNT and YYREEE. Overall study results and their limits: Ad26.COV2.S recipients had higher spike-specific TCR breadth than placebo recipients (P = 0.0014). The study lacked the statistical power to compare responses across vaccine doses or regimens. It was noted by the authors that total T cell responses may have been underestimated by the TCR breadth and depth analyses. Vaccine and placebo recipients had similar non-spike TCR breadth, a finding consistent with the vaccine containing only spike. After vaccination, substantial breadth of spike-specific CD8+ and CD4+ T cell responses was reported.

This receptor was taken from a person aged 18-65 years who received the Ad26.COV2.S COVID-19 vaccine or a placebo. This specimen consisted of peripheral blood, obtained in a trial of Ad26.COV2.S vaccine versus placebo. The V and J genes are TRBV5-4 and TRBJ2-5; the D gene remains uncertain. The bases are TGTGCCAGCAGACCCCGAGGCATGCCAAACGAACTTTCTCAAGAGACCCAGTACTTC. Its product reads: CASRPRGMPNELSQETQYF.